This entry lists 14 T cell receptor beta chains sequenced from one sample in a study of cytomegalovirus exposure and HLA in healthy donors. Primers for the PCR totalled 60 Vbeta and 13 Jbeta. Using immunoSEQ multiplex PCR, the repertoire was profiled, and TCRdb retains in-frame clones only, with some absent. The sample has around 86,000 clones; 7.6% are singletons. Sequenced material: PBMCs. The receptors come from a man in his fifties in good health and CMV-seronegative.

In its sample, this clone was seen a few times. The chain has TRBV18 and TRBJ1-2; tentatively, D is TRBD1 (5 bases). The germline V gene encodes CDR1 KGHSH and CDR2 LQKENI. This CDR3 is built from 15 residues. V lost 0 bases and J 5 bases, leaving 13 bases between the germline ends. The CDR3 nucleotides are TGTGCCAGCTCACCACCGGCAGGGCCACGATATGGCTACACCTTC. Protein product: CASSPPAGPRYGYTF.

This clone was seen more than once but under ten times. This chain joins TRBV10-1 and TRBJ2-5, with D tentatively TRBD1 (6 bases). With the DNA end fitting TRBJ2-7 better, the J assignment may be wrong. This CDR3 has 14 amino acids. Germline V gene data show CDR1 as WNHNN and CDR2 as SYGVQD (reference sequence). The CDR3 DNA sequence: TGCGCCAGCAGTGAGTCGCAGGGGATGTACGAGCAGTACTTC. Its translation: CASSESQGMYEQYF.

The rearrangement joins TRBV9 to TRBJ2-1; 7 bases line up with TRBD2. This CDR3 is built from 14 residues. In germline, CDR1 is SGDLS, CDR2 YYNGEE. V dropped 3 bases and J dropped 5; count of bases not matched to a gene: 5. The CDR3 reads CASSAREFNNEQFF. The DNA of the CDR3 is TGTGCCAGCAGCGCGCGGGAGTTCAACAATGAGCAGTTCTTC.

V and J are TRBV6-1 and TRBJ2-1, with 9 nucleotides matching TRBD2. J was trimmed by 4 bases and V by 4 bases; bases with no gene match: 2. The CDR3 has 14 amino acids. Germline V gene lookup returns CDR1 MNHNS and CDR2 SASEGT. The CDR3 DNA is TGTGCCAGCAGTGGGCTAGCGGGGTACAATGAGCAGTTCTTC. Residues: CASSGLAGYNEQFF.

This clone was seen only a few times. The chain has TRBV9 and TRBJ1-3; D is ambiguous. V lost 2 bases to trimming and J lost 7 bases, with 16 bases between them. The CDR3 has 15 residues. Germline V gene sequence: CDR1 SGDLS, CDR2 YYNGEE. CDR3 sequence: CASSVGRNIFNTIYF. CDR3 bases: TGTGCCAGCAGCGTTGGGAGGAATATTTTTAACACCATATATTTT.

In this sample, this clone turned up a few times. The CDR3 DNA sequence: TGTGCCAGCAGTTTAATCGGGACATATCAGCCCCAGCATTTT. It is translated as CASSLIGTYQPQHF. The chain joins TRBV28 to TRBJ1-5, with D perhaps matching TRBD1 (6 bases). Germline V lookup: CDR1 MDHEN, CDR2 SYDVKM. This CDR3 comprises 14 residues. V was clipped by 2 bases and J by 5 bases, with 10 bases between them.

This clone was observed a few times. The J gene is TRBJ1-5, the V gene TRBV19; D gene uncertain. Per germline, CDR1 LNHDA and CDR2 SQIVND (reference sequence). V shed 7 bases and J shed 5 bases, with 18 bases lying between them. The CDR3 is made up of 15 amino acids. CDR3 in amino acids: CASTSASRGDQPQHF. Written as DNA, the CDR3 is TGTGCCAGTACGTCGGCAAGCCGAGGAGATCAGCCCCAGCATTTT.

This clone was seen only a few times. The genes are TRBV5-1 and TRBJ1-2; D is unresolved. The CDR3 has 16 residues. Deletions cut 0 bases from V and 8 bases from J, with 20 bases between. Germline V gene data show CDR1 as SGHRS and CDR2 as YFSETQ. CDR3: CASSLVRAAQPGGYTF. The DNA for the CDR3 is TGCGCCAGCAGCTTGGTCCGGGCAGCCCAACCGGGGGGCTACACCTTC.

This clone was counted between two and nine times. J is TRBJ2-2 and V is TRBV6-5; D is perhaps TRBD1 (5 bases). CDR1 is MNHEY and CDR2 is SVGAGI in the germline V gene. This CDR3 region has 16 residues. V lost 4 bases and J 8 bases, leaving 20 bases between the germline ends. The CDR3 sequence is CASSSPGPRGGGELFF. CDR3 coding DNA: TGTGCCAGCAGTTCTCCAGGGCCTAGGGGTGGGGGGGAGCTGTTTTTT.

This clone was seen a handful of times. CDR3 nucleotides: TGTGCCAGCAGTTCCACCCCCGGGACAGCTTATGGCTACACCTTC. It codes for CASSSTPGTAYGYTF. The rearrangement joins TRBV28 to TRBJ1-2, with TRBD1 identical over 7 bases. The CDR3 runs 15 residues. The junction had 10 bases not matched to a gene; V was cut back by 4 bases and J by 5 bases. Germline CDR1 and CDR2: MDHEN and SYDVKM.

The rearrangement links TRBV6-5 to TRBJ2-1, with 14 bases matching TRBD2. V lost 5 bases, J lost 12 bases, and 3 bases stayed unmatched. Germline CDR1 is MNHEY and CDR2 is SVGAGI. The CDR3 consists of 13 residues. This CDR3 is CASSPTSGGGQFF. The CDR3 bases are TGTGCCAGCAGTCCGACTAGCGGGGGGGGGCAGTTCTTC.

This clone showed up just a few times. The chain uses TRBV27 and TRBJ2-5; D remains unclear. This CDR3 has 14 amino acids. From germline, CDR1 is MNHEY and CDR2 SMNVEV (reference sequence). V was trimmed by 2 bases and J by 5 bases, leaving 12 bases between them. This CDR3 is CASSLLRSRETQYF. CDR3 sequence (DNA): TGTGCCAGCAGTTTACTCAGGTCTCGTGAGACCCAGTACTTC.

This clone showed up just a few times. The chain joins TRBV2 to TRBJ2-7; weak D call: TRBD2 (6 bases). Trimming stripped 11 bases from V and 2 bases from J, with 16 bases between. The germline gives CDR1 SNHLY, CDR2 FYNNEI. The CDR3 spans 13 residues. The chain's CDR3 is CASQERGTYEQYF. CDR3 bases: TGTGCCTCCCAGGAACGGGGGACCTACGAGCAGTACTTC.

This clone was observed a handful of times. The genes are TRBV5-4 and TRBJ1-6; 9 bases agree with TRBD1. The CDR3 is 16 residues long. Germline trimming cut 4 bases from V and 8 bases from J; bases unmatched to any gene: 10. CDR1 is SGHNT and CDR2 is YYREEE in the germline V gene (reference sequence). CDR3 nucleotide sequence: TGTGCCAGCAGCGACGCCACGACAGGGGGGGATTCACCCCTCCACTTT. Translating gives CASSDATTGGDSPLHF. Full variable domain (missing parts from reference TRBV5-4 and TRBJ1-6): ETGVTQSPTHLIKTRGQQVTLRCSSQSGHNTVSWYQQALGQGPQFIFQYYREEENGRGNFPPRFSGLQFPNYSSELNVNALELDDSALYLCASSDATTGGDSPLHFGNGTRLTVT.